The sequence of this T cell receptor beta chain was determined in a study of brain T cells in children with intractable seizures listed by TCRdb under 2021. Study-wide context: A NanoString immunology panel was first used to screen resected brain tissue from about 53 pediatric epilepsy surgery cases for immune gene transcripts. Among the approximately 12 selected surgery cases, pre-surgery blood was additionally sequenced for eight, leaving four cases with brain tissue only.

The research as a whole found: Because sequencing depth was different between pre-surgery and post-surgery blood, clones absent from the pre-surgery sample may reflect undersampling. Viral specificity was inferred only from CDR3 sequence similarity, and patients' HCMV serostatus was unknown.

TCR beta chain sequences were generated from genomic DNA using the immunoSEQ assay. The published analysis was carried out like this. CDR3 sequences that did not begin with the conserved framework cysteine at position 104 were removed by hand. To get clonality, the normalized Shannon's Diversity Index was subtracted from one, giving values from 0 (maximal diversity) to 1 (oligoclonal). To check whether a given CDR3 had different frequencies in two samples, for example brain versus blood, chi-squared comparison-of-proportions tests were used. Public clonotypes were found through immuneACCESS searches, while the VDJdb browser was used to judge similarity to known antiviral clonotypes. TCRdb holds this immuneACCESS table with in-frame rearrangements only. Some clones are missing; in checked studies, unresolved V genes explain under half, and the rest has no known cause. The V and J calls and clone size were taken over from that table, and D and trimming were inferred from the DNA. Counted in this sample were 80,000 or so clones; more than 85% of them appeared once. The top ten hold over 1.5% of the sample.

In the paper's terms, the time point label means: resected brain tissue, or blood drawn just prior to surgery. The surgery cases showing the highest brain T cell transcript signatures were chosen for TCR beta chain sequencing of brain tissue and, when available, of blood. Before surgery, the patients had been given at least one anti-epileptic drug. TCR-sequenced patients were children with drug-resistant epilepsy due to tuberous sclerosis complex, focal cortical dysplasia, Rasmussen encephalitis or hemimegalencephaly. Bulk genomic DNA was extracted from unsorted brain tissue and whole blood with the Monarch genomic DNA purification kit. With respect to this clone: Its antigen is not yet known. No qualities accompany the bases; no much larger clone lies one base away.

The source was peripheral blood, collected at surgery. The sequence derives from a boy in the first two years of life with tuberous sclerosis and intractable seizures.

Here the CDR3 is given as CASSQTLAGQDEQYF. The DNA reads as follows: TGTGCCAGCAGCCAGACTTTAGCGGGACAAGACGAGCAGTACTTC. The sequence joins TRBV11-1 to TRBJ2-7, with 8 middle bases fitting TRBD2. Trimming removed 5 bases from V and 5 bases from J; the gene matches leave 11 bases unexplained. In the germline V gene (reference sequence), CDR1 corresponds to SGHAT and CDR2 to FQDESV. The CDR3 spans 15 residues, from the cysteine through the phenylalanine. Only the CDR3 part of the read is kept: 45 bases, read in frame from the first base.